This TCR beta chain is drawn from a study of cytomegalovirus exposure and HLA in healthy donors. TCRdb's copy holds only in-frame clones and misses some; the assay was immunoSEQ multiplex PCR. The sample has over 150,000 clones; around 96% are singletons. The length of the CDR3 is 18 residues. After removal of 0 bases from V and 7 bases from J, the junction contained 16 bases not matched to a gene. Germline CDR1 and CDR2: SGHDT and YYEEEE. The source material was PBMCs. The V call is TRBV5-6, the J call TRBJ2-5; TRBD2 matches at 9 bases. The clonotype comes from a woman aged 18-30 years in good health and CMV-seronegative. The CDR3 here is CASSLGGGTAGGLGTQYF. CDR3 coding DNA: TGTGCCAGCAGCTTGGGAGGTGGGACAGCGGGGGGCCTGGGGACCCAGTACTTC.